This T cell receptor (beta chain) originates from a study of control samples from healthy donors and cancer patients. TCRdb keeps only in-frame clones here, not all; method: immunoSEQ multiplex PCR. This table has about 170,000 clones, around 90% appearing once. About this clone itself: Within the sample, other DNA sequences also encode this same CDR3.

CDR3 size: 16 residues. Between the trimmed V and J ends, which lost 1 base and 3 bases, there was a span of 10 bases. CDR1 is MNHEY, CDR2 SMNVEV, per germline (reference sequence). The chain uses TRBV27 and TRBJ1-6; D gene ambiguous. This clonotype originated in a man younger than 45 in good health. Sequenced: blood. In nucleotides, the CDR3 is TGTGCCAGCAGTTTATGGGGAGGAGGCTATAATTCACCCCTCCACTTT. The encoded protein is CASSLWGGGYNSPLHF.